This T cell receptor beta chain appears in the sequencing data of a study of spatial heterogeneity in lung cancer. Stated time point: sample taken at primary tumor resection. Frozen PBMC, nontumor lung or tumor provided whole RNA, which was sequenced unsorted. Patients with untreated early-stage non-small cell lung cancer, numbering some 68, were the donors. TCRdb re-analysed the 5' RACE reads in MiXCR, keeping a single row per CDR3 protein. The table shows around 40,000 distinct CDR3 sequences, with roughly 6% occurring only once. The sample holds many counts of this clonotype. The V segment lost 10 bases and the J segment 6 bases; nucleotides outside the gene matches: 11. This CDR3 is built from 13 residues. Germline values: CDR1 ENHRY, CDR2 SYGVKD.

This rearrangement joins TRBV10-3 to TRBJ2-7; the match to TRBD2 covers 8 bases. Sample: PBMCs, taken at surgery. The source is a male donor with early-stage non-small cell lung cancer. CDR3: CATRRGREGEQYF. CDR3 bases: TGTGCCACCAGGCGAGGACGGGAGGGCGAGCAGTACTTC.